The rows below give T cell receptor beta chains drawn from one sample of a study of coeliac disease. TCRdb's table, derived via immunoSEQ multiplex PCR, lists solely in-frame clones and lacks some. Of about 6,500 clones detected, 55% to 65% appear once; the ten largest clones hold 15% to 20%. The material sequenced was lymphocytes from the gut lamina propria. These receptor sequences come from a man aged 60 to 69 with celiac disease on a gluten-free diet. CDR3s include the opening cysteine and the closing phenylalanine or tryptophan. A D gene is named only where the DNA matches it firmly. Expanded clones get a size class; other rows say once, few or many, or leave the size out.

few,TRBV5-1,TRBJ1-2,TRBD1,TGCGCCAGCAAGACGGGGACAGTTGATCATGGCTACACCTTC,CASKTGTVDHGYTF
-,TRBV9,TRBJ1-1,-,TGTGCCAGCAGCCCTTACGATAGGACAGTGAACACTGAAGCTTTCTTT,CASSPYDRTVNTEAFF
-,TRBV4-2,TRBJ1-6,TRBD1,TGTGCCAGCAGCCCTACAGGGGGCCAGAATTCACCCCTCCACTTT,CASSPTGGQNSPLHF
-,TRBV11-3,TRBJ2-2,-,TGTGCCAGCAGTCCGAGGCCCTCGGCCGGGGAGCTGTTTTTT,CASSPRPSAGELFF
few,TRBV5-1,TRBJ1-1,TRBD1,TGCGCCAGCTCACTACGGACAGGGGGGGCCGAGACTGAAGCTTTCTTT,CASSLRTGGAETEAFF
-,TRBV28,TRBJ2-3,TRBD2,TGTGCCAGCAGTTTAGGGGCCGGACTAGCACGGAGTACGCAGTATTTT,CASSLGAGLARSTQYF
medium-sized,TRBV5-1,TRBJ1-4,TRBD1,TGCGCCAGCTGTTTGGGGACAGTAGATGAAAAACTGTTTTTT,CASCLGTVDEKLFF
few,TRBV5-7,TRBJ2-7,TRBD2,TGTGCCAGCATCACGTGGGGACTAGCTGCGCGGAAGCAGTACTTC,CASITWGLAARKQYF
-,TRBV7-2,TRBJ2-7,TRBD2,TGTGCCAGCAGCCAAGATCTGGCTAGCGGGGCCTACGAGCAGTACTTC,CASSQDLASGAYEQYF
-,TRBV7-3,TRBJ2-1,-,TGTGCCAGCAGCTTAAGGGATCGGGGCTCCTACAATGAGCAGTTCTTC,CASSLRDRGSYNEQFF
-,TRBV29-1,TRBJ1-2,-,TGCAGCGGTGGGCCCGAAGGCTATGGCTACACCTTC,CSGGPEGYGYTF
-,TRBV2,TRBJ1-2,TRBD1,TGTGCCAGCAGCGGTGTTGTAGGGGACAGGGTTTTAAAGGGGGGCTACACCTTC,CASSGVVGDRVLKGGYTF
-,TRBV19,TRBJ2-6,-,TGTGCCAGTACCCTTGGGGCCAACGTCCTGACTTTC,CASTLGANVLTF
-,TRBV5-1,TRBJ2-2,TRBD1,TGCGCCAGCAGCAAGGGACAGGGGCCCGACGCGAACACCGGGGAGCTGTTTTTT,CASSKGQGPDANTGELFF
-,TRBV2,TRBJ2-5,-,TGTGCCACAGGGCAGCGAGAGACCCAGTACTTC,CATGQRETQYF
-,TRBV19,TRBJ1-5,-,TGTGCCAGTAGTATAGAGGTGAACAAGAGGGGGATTAATCAGCCCCAGCATTTT,CASSIEVNKRGINQPQHF
-,TRBV30,TRBJ2-3,-,TGTGCCTGGGATGTGGGGCAGGGACTGAGTACGCAGTATTTT,CAWDVGQGLSTQYF
-,TRBV9,TRBJ1-1,-,TGTGCCAGCAGCGTCGAGGGGAGGGCCACATACACTGAAGCTTTCTTT,CASSVEGRATYTEAFF
-,TRBV5-4,TRBJ2-5,TRBD1,TGTGCCAGCAGCCCCAGGACAGGGCAAGAGACCCAGTACTTC,CASSPRTGQETQYF
few,TRBV9,TRBJ2-5,-,TGTGCCAGCAGCGTAAGACTAAAAGAGACCCAGTACTTC,CASSVRLKETQYF
-,TRBV9,TRBJ2-2,-,TGTGCCAGCAGCCCCTCCGTCACCGGGGAGCTGTTTTTT,CASSPSVTGELFF
-,TRBV2,TRBJ1-2,TRBD1,TGTGCCAGCAGGGAGGTCAGGGGGCCAAACTATGGCTACACCTTC,CASREVRGPNYGYTF
-,TRBV19,TRBJ1-1,-,TGTGCCAGTAGTATCCAGGGTGAATGGAACACTGAAGCTTTCTTT,CASSIQGEWNTEAFF
few,TRBV6-5,TRBJ1-2,TRBD1,TGTGCCAGCGTAAGGGACAGTGAAGCTAACTATGGCTACACCTTC,CASVRDSEANYGYTF
-,TRBV28,TRBJ1-1,-,TGTGCCAGCAGTTTTCTTACTGAAGCTTTCTTT,CASSFLTEAFF
-,TRBV18,TRBJ1-1,-,TGTGCCAGCTCAACTGACTTAAACACTGAAGCTTTCTTT,CASSTDLNTEAFF
-,TRBV6-1,TRBJ2-5,-,TGTGCCAGCAGTCTAATATCTGAAGAGACCCAGTACTTC,CASSLISEETQYF
few,TRBV7-8,TRBJ1-1,-,TGTGCCAGCAGCTTAGGGTTCAGGCAAGCTTTCTTT,CASSLGFRQAFF
-,TRBV6-5,TRBJ2-3,-,TGTGCCAGCAGTTCTACCGGGGTTAGCACAGATACGCAGTATTTT,CASSSTGVSTDTQYF
-,TRBV10-2,TRBJ1-6,-,TGCGCCAGCAGGGGGGGGCGGAATTATAATTCACCCCTCCACTTT,CASRGGRNYNSPLHF
once,TRBV19,TRBJ1-6,TRBD1,TGTGCCAGCAGACAGGGGGAGATTTCACCCCTCCACTTT,CASRQGEISPLHF
-,TRBV28,TRBJ1-2,TRBD1,TGTGCCAGCAGCGCCCGGGACAGGGTCGCCTATGGCTACACCTTC,CASSARDRVAYGYTF
-,TRBV30,TRBJ1-2,-,TGTGCCTGGAGACCCCGAGCCTATGGCTACACCTTC,CAWRPRAYGYTF
-,TRBV6-6,TRBJ1-6,-,TGTGCCAGCAGCTCCCAGGGGAGCTCCTATAATTCACCCCTCCACTTT,CASSSQGSSYNSPLHF
-,TRBV27,TRBJ1-1,-,TGTGCCAGCAGTTTGGGACATTCGAACACTGAAGCTTTCTTT,CASSLGHSNTEAFF
-,TRBV10-3,TRBJ1-1,-,TGTGCCATCAGTGATCCTCGACACCCGAACACTGAAGCTTTCTTT,CAISDPRHPNTEAFF
few,TRBV6-5,TRBJ1-1,-,TGTGCCACCTTTCGGGGGAACACTGAAGCTTTCTTT,CATFRGNTEAFF
-,TRBV6-6,TRBJ1-2,TRBD1,TGTGCCAGCAACCTCCGGGACAGCGCCTATGGCTACACCTTC,CASNLRDSAYGYTF
-,TRBV2,TRBJ2-2,TRBD2,TGTGCCAGCATTCCGGGACTAGCGGGGGGGCGGACCGGGGAGCTGTTTTTT,CASIPGLAGGRTGELFF
-,TRBV6-6,TRBJ2-5,-,TGTGCCAGCAGTTACAAAGGGCAGGGAGAGACCCAGTACTTC,CASSYKGQGETQYF
-,TRBV5-6,TRBJ1-2,TRBD1,TGTGCCAGCAGCTTGGAACAGGGGCGAATAGGAAAGGGCTACACCTTC,CASSLEQGRIGKGYTF